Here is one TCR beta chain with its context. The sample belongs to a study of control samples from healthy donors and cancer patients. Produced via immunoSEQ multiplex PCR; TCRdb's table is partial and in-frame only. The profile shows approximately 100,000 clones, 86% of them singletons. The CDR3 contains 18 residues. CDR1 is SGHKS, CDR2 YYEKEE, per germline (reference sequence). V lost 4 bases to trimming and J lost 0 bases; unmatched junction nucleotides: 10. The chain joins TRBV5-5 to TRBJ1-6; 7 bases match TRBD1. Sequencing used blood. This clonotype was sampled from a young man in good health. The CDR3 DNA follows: TGTGCCAGCAGCCAGGGGGGGGCCCTAAGCTCCTATAATTCACCCCTCCACTTT. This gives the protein CASSQGGALSSYNSPLHF.